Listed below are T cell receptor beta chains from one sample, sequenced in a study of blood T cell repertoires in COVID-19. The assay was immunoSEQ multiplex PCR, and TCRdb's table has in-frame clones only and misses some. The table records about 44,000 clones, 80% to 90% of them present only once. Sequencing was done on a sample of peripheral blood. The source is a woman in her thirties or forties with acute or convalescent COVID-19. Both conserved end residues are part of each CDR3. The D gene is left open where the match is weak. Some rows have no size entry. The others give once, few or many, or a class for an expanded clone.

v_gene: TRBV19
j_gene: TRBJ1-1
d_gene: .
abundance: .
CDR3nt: TGTGCCAGTGCGGGTGGGGTTAATTGGAACACTGAAGCTTTCTTT
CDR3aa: CASAGGVNWNTEAFF

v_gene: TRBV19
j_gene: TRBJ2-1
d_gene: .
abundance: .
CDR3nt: TGTGCCAGCGCCCCGGGGGACAATGAGCAGTTCTTC
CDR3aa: CASAPGDNEQFF

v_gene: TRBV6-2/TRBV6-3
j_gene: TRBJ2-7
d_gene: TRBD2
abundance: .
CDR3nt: TGTGCCAGCAGTCCACCGGGACTAGCGGGGTCATCCTCCTACGAGCAGTACTTC
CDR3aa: CASSPPGLAGSSSYEQYF

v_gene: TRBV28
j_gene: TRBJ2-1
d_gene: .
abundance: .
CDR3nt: TGTGCCAGCAGCCCGCGTGGCAGGGGGTTAGAGGCGGGATCCTACAATGAGCAGTTCTTC
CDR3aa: CASSPRGRGLEAGSYNEQFF

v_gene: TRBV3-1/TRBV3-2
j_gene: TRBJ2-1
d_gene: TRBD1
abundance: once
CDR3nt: TGTGCCAGCAGCCAAAGGACAGGGGCGTACAATGAGCAGTTCTTC
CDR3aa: CASSQRTGAYNEQFF

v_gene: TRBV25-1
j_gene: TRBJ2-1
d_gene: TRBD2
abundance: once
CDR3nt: TGTGCCAGCAGTGGCCGACTAGCGGGAGGAACTGGGAATGAGCAGTTCTTC
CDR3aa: CASSGRLAGGTGNEQFF

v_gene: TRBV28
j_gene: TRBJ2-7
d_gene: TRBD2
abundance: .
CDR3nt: TGTGCCAGCAGGGGACTAGCGGGGTCCTCCTACGAGCAGTACTTC
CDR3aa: CASRGLAGSSYEQYF

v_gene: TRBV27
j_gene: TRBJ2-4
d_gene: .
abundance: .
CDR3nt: TGTGCCAGCAAGTCCGAGCTAGCCAAAAACATTCAGTACTTC
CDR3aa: CASKSELAKNIQYF

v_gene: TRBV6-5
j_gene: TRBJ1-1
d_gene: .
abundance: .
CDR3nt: TGTGCCAGCAGTTACTCGTCAGGTATGGCTGAAGCTTTCTTT
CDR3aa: CASSYSSGMAEAFF

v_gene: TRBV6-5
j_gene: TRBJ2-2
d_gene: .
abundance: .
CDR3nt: TGTGCCAGCAGTTACTCGGAGGTCGGGGAGCTGTTTTTT
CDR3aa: CASSYSEVGELFF

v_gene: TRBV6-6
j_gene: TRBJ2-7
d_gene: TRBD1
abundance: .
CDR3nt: TGTGCCAGCAGTCCACGACAGGGTCCCTACGAGCAGTACTTC
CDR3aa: CASSPRQGPYEQYF

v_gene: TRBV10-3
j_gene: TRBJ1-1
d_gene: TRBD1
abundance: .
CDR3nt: TGTGCCATCAGTTCCACAGGGGTGCGGACTGAAGCTTTCTTT
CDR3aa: CAISSTGVRTEAFF

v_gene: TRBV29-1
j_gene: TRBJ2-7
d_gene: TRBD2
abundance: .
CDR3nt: TGCAGCGTTGGACAGCCCGGGGGGAACTACGAGCAGTACTTC
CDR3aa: CSVGQPGGNYEQYF

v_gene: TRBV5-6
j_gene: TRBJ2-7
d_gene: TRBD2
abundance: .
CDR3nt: TGTGCCAGCAGCCACCGGACTAGCGGCTACGAGCAGTACTTC
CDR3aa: CASSHRTSGYEQYF

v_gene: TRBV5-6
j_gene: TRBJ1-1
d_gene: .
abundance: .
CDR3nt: TGTGCCAGCAGCTTGGTACATCGCAACACTGAAGCTTTCTTT
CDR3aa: CASSLVHRNTEAFF

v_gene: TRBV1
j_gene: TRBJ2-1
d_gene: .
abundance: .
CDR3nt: TGCACCAGCAGCCAAGTTGGGTGGGAGTCTCGGAATGAGCAGTTCTTC
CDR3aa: CTSSQVGWESRNEQFF

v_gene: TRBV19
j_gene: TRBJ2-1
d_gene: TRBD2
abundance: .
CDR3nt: TGTGCCAGTAGTATAGAAGAGCGGGGGGGCGATGAGCAGTTCTTC
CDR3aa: CASSIEERGGDEQFF

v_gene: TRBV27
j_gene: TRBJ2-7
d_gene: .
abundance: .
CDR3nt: TGTGCCAGCAGTTCTTCCTACGAGCAGTACTTC
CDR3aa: CASSSSYEQYF

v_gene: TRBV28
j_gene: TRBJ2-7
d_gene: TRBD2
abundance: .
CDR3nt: TGTGCCAGCATAGCGGGAGCGCTGGTCGGCGAGCAGTACTTC
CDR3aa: CASIAGALVGEQYF

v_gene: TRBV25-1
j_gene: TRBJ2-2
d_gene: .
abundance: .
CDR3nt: TGTGCCAGCAGTGACAACCCTAACAGGGTTACCGGGGAGCTGTTTTTT
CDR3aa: CASSDNPNRVTGELFF

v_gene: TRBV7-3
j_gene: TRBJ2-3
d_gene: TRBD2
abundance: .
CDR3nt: TGTGCCAGCAGCTTAATGATTAGCGGGAGTTATAGCACAGATACGCAGTATTTT
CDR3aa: CASSLMISGSYSTDTQYF

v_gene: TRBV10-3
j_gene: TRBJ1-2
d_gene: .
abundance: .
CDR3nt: TGTGCCACAGAAGACAGAAGCGGCTACACCTTC
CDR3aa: CATEDRSGYTF

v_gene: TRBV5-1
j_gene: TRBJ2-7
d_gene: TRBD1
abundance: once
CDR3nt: TGCGCCAGCAGCTCGGGACAGGGTGTCACCTACGAGCAGTACTTC
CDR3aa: CASSSGQGVTYEQYF

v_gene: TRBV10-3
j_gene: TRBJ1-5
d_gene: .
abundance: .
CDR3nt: TGTGCCATCAGTGAGGTGGGGGCTAGCAATCAGCCCCAGCATTTT
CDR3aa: CAISEVGASNQPQHF

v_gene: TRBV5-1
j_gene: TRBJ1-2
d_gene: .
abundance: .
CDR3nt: TGCGCCAGCAGCTTGGCCGGAGGGACTGGCTACACCTTC
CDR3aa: CASSLAGGTGYTF

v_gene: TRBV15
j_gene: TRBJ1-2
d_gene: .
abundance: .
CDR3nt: TGTGCCACCAGCAGAGAATATACAGGGAATAATGGCTACACCTTC
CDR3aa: CATSREYTGNNGYTF

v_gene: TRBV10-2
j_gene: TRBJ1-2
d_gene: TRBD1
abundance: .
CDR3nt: TGCGCCAGCAGTGCTTGGACAGGGACGGCGGTTGGCTACACCTTC
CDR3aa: CASSAWTGTAVGYTF

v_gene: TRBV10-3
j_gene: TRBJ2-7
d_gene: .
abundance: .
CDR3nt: TGTGCCACCCGCAACGGGACATCTGCTTACGAGCAGTACTTC
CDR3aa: CATRNGTSAYEQYF

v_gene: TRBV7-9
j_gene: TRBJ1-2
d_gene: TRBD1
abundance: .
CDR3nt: TGTGCCAGCACTTATCCGGGACAGGGTATTTCTGGCTACACCTTC
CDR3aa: CASTYPGQGISGYTF